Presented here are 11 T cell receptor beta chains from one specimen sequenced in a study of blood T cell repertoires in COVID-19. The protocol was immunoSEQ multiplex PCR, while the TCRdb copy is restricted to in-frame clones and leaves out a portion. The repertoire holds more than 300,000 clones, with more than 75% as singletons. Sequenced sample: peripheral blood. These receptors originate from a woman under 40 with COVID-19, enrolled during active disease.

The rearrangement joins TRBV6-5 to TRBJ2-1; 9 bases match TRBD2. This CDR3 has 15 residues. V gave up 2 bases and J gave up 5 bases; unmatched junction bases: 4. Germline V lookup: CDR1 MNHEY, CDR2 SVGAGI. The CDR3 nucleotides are TGTGCCAGCAGTTACCTTAGCGGGGGAGACAATGAGCAGTTCTTC. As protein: CASSYLSGGDNEQFF.

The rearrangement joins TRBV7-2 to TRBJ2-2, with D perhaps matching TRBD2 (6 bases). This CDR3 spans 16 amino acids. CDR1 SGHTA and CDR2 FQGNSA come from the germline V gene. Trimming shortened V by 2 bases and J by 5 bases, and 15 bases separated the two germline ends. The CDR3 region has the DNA TGTGCCAGCAGCTTATTGGTGGGAGGAAGGACCGGGGAGCTGTTTTTT. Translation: CASSLLVGGRTGELFF.

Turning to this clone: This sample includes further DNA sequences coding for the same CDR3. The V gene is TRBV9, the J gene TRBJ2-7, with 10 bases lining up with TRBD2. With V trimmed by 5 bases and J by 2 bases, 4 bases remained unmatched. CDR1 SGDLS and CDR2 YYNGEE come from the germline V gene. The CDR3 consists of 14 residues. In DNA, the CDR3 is TGTGCCAGCAGTGCCGGACTAGCGGCCTACGAGCAGTACTTC. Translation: CASSAGLAAYEQYF.

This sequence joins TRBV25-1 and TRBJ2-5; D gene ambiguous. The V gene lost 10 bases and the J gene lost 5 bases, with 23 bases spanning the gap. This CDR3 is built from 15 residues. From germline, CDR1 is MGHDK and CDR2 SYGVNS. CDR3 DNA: TGTGCCACCTCGGCCGACACCCAAAATGGCGAGACCCAGTACTTC. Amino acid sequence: CATSADTQNGETQYF.

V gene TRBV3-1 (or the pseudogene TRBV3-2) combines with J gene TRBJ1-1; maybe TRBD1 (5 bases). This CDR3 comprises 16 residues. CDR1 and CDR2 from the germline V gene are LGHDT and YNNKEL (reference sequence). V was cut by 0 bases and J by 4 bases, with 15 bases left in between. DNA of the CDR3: TGTGCCAGCAGCCAAGATCGCGGCAGGGCCTCCACTGAAGCTTTCTTT. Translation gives CASSQDRGRASTEAFF.

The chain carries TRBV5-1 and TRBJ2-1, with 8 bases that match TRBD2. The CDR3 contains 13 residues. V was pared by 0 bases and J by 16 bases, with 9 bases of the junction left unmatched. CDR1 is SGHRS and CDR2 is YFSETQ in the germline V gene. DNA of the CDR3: TGCGCCAGCAGCTTGGCCGTAGCGGGACCGGGCTTCTTC. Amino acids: CASSLAVAGPGFF.

CDR3 loop: CASSLARDSGTYEQYF. In DNA, the CDR3 is TGTGCCAGCAGCTTAGCGCGCGATAGCGGTACCTACGAGCAGTACTTC. The chain carries TRBV7-2 and TRBJ2-7, with a tentative D call TRBD2 (6 bases). V was clipped by 0 bases and J by 2 bases, with 14 bases between them. The CDR3 has 16 amino acids. Germline assignment: CDR1 SGHTA and CDR2 FQGNSA.

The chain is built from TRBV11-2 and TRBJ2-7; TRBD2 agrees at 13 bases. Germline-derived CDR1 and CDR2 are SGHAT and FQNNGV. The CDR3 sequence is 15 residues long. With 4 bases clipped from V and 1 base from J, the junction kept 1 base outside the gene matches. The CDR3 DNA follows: TGTGCCAGCAGCTGGACTAGCGGGGGATCCTACGAGCAGTACTTC. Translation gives CASSWTSGGSYEQYF. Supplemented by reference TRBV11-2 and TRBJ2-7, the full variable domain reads EAGVAQSPRYKIIEKRQSVAFWCNPISGHATLYWYQQILGQGPKLLIQFQNNGVVDDSQLPKDRFSAERLKGVDSTLKIQPAKLEDSAVYLCASSWTSGGSYEQYFGPGTRLTVT.

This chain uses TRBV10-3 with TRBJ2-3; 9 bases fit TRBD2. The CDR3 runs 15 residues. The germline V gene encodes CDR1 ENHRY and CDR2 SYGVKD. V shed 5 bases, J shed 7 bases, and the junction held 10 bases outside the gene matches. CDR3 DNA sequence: TGTGCCATCAGTCCGAAGCGGGAGGTTGCAAATACGCAGTATTTT. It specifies CAISPKREVANTQYF.

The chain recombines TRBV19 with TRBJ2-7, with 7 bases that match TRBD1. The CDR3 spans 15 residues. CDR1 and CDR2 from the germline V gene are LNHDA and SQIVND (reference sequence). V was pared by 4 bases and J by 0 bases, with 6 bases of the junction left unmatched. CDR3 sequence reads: CASSKRQGGSYEQYF. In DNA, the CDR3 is TGTGCCAGTAGTAAAAGACAGGGCGGCTCCTACGAGCAGTACTTC.

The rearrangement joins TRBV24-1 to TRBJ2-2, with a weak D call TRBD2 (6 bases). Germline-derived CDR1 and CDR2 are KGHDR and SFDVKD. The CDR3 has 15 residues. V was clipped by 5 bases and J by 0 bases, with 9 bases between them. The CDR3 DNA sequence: TGTGCCACCAGTGCTAGCGTAACGAACACCGGGGAGCTGTTTTTT. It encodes CATSASVTNTGELFF.